These 14 T cell receptor beta chains were all obtained from the same sample, sequenced in a study of blood T cell repertoires in COVID-19. Only in-frame clones appear in the TCRdb table, and some are missing; sequencing was by immunoSEQ multiplex PCR. The sample includes 260,000 or so clones, 85% to 90% seen only once; the top ten take 15% to 17%. Input material: PBMCs or T cells enriched from blood (not recorded which). The receptors come from a young man who had recovered from COVID-19.

The chain employs TRBV5-5 and TRBJ1-1; unclear D gene. Germline-derived CDR1 and CDR2 are SGHKS and YYEKEE (reference sequence). Trimming cost V 0 bases and J 0 bases, with 15 bases left between them. This CDR3 contains 17 residues. The CDR3 protein is CASSLGVRQPMNTEAFF. The CDR3 region has the DNA TGTGCCAGCAGCTTGGGGGTCAGGCAACCTATGAACACTGAAGCTTTCTTT.

The V gene is TRBV27, the J gene TRBJ1-2; 9 nucleotides align to TRBD1. CDR3 length: 15 amino acids. J was trimmed by 7 bases and V by 2 bases; bases with no gene match: 8. Germline V gives CDR1 MNHEY, CDR2 SMNVEV (reference sequence). CDR3 in amino acids: CASSLLGQGSSGYTF. CDR3 nucleotides: TGTGCCAGCAGTTTACTGGGACAGGGTAGTAGTGGCTACACCTTC.

J is TRBJ2-3 and V is TRBV3-1 (or the pseudogene TRBV3-2); D is unclear. The CDR3 sequence is 13 residues long. V was clipped by 4 bases and J by 5 bases, with 10 bases between them. The germline CDR1 and CDR2 sequences are LGHDT and YNNKEL (reference sequence). For the CDR3, the DNA is TGTGCCAGCAGCCCTACCCGAAGAGATACGCAGTATTTT. Translating gives CASSPTRRDTQYF.

Comment on this clone: The junction differs from germline at one of its ends, possibly a read error. The V and J genes are TRBV7-7 and TRBJ1-5; a weak D match, TRBD1 (5 bases). This CDR3 has 18 residues. Germline assignment: CDR1 SSHAT and CDR2 FNYEAQ (reference sequence). CDR3 sequence reads: CASSSNMGEGYSNQPQHF. CDR3 bases: TGTGCTAGCAGCTCGAATATGGGGGAGGGGTATAGCAATCAGCCCCAGCATTTT.

The chain is built from TRBV4-1 and TRBJ2-5, with D possibly matching TRBD1 (5 bases). Per germline, CDR1 MGHRA and CDR2 YSYEKL. CDR3 length: 15 amino acids. Trimming removed 0 bases at V and 2 bases at J, with 10 bases between. This CDR3 is CASSQDPTEQETQYF. The CDR3 DNA follows: TGCGCCAGCAGCCAAGATCCGACAGAGCAAGAGACCCAGTACTTC.

The chain links TRBV14 to TRBJ2-5; TRBD2 might be the D (5 bases). Germline V gene sequence: CDR1 SGHDN, CDR2 FVKESK. Between the trimmed V and J ends, which lost 4 bases and 5 bases, there was a span of 20 bases. CDR3 length equals 16 residues. The CDR3 DNA reads TGTGCCAGCAGCCCCCTGGGAGCCAGCCCCACGGAGACCCAGTACTTC. The encoded protein is CASSPLGASPTETQYF.

This chain connects TRBV14 to TRBJ2-5; 9 nucleotides align to TRBD2. The V and J ends lost 5 bases and 3 bases, in that order; junction bases with no gene match: 10. Germline V gene sequence: CDR1 SGHDN, CDR2 FVKESK. This CDR3 region has 16 residues. The CDR3: CASSGSGSSPEETQYF. The CDR3 nucleotides read TGTGCCAGCAGCGGTAGCGGGAGCTCGCCGGAAGAGACCCAGTACTTC. Full variable domain (remainder filled in from reference TRBV14 and TRBJ2-5): EAGVTQFPSHSVIEKGQTVTLRCDPISGHDNLYWYRRVMGKEIKFLLHFVKESKQDESGMPNNRFLAERTGGTYSTLKVQPAELEDSGVYFCASSGSGSSPEETQYFGPGTRLLVL.

The J gene is TRBJ1-2, the V gene TRBV24-1, with 7 bases lining up with TRBD1. The CDR3 covers 17 residues. With V trimmed by 3 bases and J by 0 bases, 9 bases remained unmatched. Germline V gene data show CDR1 as KGHDR and CDR2 as SFDVKD. The CDR3 DNA sequence: TGTGCCACCAGTGATCCTAGTCAGGACAGGTCTAACTATGGCTACACCTTC. Residues: CATSDPSQDRSNYGYTF.

V usage is TRBV18 and J usage is TRBJ1-1; no clear D gene. The CDR3 has 15 residues. Between the trimmed V and J ends, which lost 1 base and 0 bases, there was a span of 9 bases. Germline V gives CDR1 KGHSH, CDR2 LQKENI. This CDR3 reads CASSPQERMNTEAFF. The CDR3 DNA reads TGTGCCAGCTCACCACAGGAGAGGATGAACACTGAAGCTTTCTTT.

The gene calls are TRBV29-1 and TRBJ1-5, with a weak D call TRBD1 (5 bases). The V and J ends lost 7 bases and 7 bases respectively, with 17 bases between them. The length of the CDR3 is 13 residues. From germline, CDR1 is SQVTM and CDR2 ANQGSEA. Here the CDR3 reads CSAQKGLGQPQHF. Written as DNA, the CDR3 is TGCAGCGCCCAGAAGGGACTTGGACAGCCCCAGCATTTT.

The chain has TRBV7-6 and TRBJ2-5, with D possibly matching TRBD2 (5 bases). CDR1 and CDR2 (germline): SGHVS, FNYEAQ. The CDR3 runs to 13 residues. Trimming stripped 4 bases from V and 4 bases from J, with 10 bases between. This CDR3 is CASSYKGGETQYF. The CDR3 region has the DNA TGTGCCAGCAGCTATAAAGGAGGAGAGACCCAGTACTTC.

This chain connects TRBV6-5 to TRBJ1-2, with 7 bases matching TRBD1. Per germline, CDR1 MNHEY and CDR2 SVGAGI. CDR3 length: 15 amino acids. The V and J ends lost 5 bases and 2 bases, in that order; junction bases with no gene match: 8. CDR3 region: CASSLTGALNYGYTF. The DNA for the CDR3 is TGTGCCAGCAGTCTAACAGGGGCCCTCAACTATGGCTACACCTTC.

The chain recombines TRBV7-2 with TRBJ2-2; TRBD2 aligns across 7 bases. The CDR3 consists of 16 residues. Trimming removed 1 base from V and 4 bases from J; junction bases left unmatched: 6. Germline values: CDR1 SGHTA, CDR2 FQGNSA. CDR3 in amino acids: CASSLVEAGVTGELFF. CDR3 bases: TGTGCCAGCAGCTTAGTCGAGGCGGGGGTCACCGGGGAGCTGTTTTTT.

This chain connects TRBV19 to TRBJ2-1, with D possibly matching TRBD2 (6 bases). The CDR3 sequence is 16 residues long. Per the germline V gene, CDR1 is LNHDA and CDR2 is SQIVND (reference sequence). Deletions cut 1 base from V and 0 bases from J, with 10 bases between. The DNA for the CDR3 is TGTGCCAGTAGTATAGTAGCGGCAAACTCCTACAATGAGCAGTTCTTC. Protein: CASSIVAANSYNEQFF. Full variable domain (remainder filled in from reference TRBV19 and TRBJ2-1): DGGITQSPKYLFRKEGQNVTLSCEQNLNHDAMYWYRQDPGQGLRLIYYSQIVNDFQKGDIAEGYSVSREKKESFPLTVTSAQKNPTAFYLCASSIVAANSYNEQFFGPGTRLTVL.